This T cell receptor (beta chain) was sequenced in a study of identical twins. Study conclusions and caveats: Fewer insertions were carried by abundant cord blood beta clonotypes, but none was seen in memory repertoires.

Via MiXCR, TCRdb re-called the 5' RACE reads, giving one row per CDR3 protein. Among 1.5 million or so distinct CDR3 sequences listed, under 35% were seen once. This clonotype appeared a few times. The antigen is unknown. Healthy Caucasians alone served as donors. CDR1 is DFQATT, CDR2 SNEGSKA, per germline (reference sequence). V gave up 0 bases and J gave up 2 bases, with 11 bases separating them. The CDR3 has 14 amino acids. The chain combines TRBV20-1 with TRBJ2-7; D possibly uses TRBD1 or TRBD2 (6 bases each). The receptor's source is a newborn girl in good health. The sequenced material came from cord blood. The CDR3 is CSARDWGATYEQYF. CDR3 DNA sequence: TGCAGTGCTAGAGACTGGGGGGCAACCTACGAGCAGTACTTC.